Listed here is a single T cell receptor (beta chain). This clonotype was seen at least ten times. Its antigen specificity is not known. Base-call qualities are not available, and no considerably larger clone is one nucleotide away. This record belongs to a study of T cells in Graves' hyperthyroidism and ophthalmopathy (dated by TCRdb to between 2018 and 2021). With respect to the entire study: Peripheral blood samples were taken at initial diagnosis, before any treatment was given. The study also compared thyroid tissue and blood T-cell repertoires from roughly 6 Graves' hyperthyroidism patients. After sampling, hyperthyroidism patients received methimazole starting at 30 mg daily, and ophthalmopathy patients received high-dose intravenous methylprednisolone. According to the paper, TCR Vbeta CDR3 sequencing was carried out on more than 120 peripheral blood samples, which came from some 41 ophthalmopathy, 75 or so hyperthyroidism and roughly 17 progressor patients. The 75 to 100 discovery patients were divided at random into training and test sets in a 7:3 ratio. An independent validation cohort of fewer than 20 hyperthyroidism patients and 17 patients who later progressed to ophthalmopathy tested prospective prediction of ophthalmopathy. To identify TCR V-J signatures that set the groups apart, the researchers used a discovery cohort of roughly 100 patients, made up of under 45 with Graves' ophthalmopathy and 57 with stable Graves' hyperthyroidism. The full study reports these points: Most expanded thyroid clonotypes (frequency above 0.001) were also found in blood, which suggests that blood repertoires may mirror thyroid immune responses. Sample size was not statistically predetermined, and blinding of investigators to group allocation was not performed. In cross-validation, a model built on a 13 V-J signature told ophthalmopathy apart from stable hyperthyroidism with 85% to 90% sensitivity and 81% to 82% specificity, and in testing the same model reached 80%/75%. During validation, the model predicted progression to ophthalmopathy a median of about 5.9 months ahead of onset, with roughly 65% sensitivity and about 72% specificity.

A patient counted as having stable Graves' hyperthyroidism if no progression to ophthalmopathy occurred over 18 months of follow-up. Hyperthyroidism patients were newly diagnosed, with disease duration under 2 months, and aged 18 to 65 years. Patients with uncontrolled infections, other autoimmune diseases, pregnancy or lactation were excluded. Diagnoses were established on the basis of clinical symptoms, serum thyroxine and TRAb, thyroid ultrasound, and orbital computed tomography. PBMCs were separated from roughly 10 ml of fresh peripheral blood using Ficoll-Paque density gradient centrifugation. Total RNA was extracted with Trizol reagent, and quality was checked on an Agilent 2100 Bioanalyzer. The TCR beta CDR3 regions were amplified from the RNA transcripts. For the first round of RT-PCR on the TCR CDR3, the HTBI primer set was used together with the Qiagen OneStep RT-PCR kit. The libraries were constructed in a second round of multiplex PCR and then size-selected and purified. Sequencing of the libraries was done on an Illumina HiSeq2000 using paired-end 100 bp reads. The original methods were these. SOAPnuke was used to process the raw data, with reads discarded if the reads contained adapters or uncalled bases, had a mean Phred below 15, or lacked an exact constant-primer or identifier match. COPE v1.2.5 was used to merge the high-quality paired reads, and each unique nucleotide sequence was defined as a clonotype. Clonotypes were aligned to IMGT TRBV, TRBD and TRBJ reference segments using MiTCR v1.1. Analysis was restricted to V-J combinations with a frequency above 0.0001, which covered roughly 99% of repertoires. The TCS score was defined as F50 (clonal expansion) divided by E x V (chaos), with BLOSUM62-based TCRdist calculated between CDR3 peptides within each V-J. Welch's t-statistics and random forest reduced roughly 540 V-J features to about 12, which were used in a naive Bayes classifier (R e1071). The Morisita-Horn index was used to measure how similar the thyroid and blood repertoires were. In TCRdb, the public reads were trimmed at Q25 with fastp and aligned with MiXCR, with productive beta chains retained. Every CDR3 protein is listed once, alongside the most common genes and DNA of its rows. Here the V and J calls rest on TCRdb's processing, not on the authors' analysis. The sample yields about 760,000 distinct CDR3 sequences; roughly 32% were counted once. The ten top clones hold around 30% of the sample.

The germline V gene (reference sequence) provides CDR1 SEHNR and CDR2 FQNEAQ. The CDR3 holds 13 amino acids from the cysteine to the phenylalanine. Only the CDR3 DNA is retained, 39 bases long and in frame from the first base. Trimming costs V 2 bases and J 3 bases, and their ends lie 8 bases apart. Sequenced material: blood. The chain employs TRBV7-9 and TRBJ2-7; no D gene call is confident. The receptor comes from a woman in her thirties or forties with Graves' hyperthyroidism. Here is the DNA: TGTGCCAGCAGCTTAACTACGAACTACGAGCAGTACTTC. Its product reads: CASSLTTNYEQYF.